The 26 T cell receptor beta chains listed next were all sequenced from one sample in a study of memory CD4+ T cells and cytomegalovirus serostatus. Data came from immunoSEQ multiplex PCR; TCRdb stores just in-frame clones and leaves some out. The sample has tens of thousands of clones; approximately 72% are singletons. Single viable CD3+CD4+CD8-CD45RO+ cells were sorted as the memory CD4+ T cells. The material sequenced was memory CD4+ T cells from blood. These receptors originate from an adult in good health and CMV-seronegative. Some clones in this sample may be carry-over from other donors' samples.

The chain carries TRBV18 and TRBJ1-6; no reliable D call. Germline loops: CDR1 KGHSH, CDR2 LQKENI. The CDR3 extends over 15 amino acids. The V end lost 4 bases, the J end lost 4 bases, and 11 bases lay between the germline ends. CDR3 sequence: CASSLNGPYNSPLHF. As DNA, the CDR3 is TGTGCCAGCTCACTAAACGGCCCATATAATTCACCCCTCCACTTT.

CDR3 DNA sequence: TGTGCCAGCAAGGGGGGGTTACTGGAGACCCAGTACTTC. Translation: CASKGGLLETQYF. The chain employs TRBV6-1 and TRBJ2-5; D is perhaps TRBD2 (7 bases). Germline V lookup: CDR1 MNHNS, CDR2 SASEGT. The CDR3 is made up of 13 amino acids. The V gene lost 7 bases and the J gene lost 5 bases, with 14 bases spanning the gap.

The chain uses TRBV19 and TRBJ1-5, with 9 bases matching TRBD1. V dropped 5 bases and J dropped 6; count of bases not matched to a gene: 8. This CDR3 is built from 15 residues. Germline CDR1 and CDR2: LNHDA and SQIVND (reference sequence). CDR3 region: CASSSSGTGSQPQHF. CDR3 DNA: TGTGCCAGTAGTTCATCCGGGACAGGGAGTCAGCCCCAGCATTTT. The whole variable domain, filled in from reference TRBV19 and TRBJ1-5, reads DGGITQSPKYLFRKEGQNVTLSCEQNLNHDAMYWYRQDPGQGLRLIYYSQIVNDFQKGDIAEGYSVSREKKESFPLTVTSAQKNPTAFYLCASSSSGTGSQPQHFGDGTRLSIL.

The chain joins TRBV7-2 to TRBJ1-3, with D tentatively TRBD1 (5 bases). This CDR3 is built from 18 residues. Trimming took off 1 base at V and 3 bases at J, with 19 bases between the two ends. The germline gives CDR1 SGHTA, CDR2 FQGNSA. As DNA, the CDR3 is TGTGCCAGCAGCTTAGGTCCGGGGGGATCGGGCAGTGGAAACACCATATATTTT. Translation: CASSLGPGGSGSGNTIYF.

The chain employs TRBV20-1 and TRBJ1-2; D is uncertain. The CDR3 has 11 amino acids. Per the germline V gene, CDR1 is DFQATT and CDR2 is SNEGSKA (reference sequence). The ends were cut back, 5 bases at V and 4 bases at J, with 8 bases in the middle. Here the CDR3 reads CSAQSSYGYTF. The CDR3 DNA is TGCAGTGCTCAGTCCTCCTATGGCTACACCTTC.

The chain couples TRBV5-1 to TRBJ2-7, with 8 positions matching TRBD1. Germline loops: CDR1 SGHRS, CDR2 YFSETQ. With V trimmed by 3 bases and J by 2 bases, 7 bases remained unmatched. This CDR3 comprises 15 residues. Here the CDR3 reads CASSSSGTGTYEQYF. The DNA for the CDR3 is TGCGCCAGCAGCTCGTCCGGGACAGGTACCTACGAGCAGTACTTC.

V usage is TRBV7-2 and J usage is TRBJ1-3; D is uncertain. The germline gives CDR1 SGHTA, CDR2 FQGNSA. The CDR3 extends over 12 amino acids. Deletions cut 0 bases from V and 3 bases from J, with 0 bases between. CDR3 protein: CASSLAGNTIYF. The CDR3 bases are TGTGCCAGCAGCTTAGCTGGAAACACCATATATTTT.

This chain joins TRBV5-1 and TRBJ1-5; D is possibly TRBD1 (6 bases). Germline V gene data show CDR1 as SGHRS and CDR2 as YFSETQ. This CDR3 is built from 15 residues. Trimming removed 5 bases from V and 2 bases from J, with 14 bases in between. The CDR3 coding sequence is TGCGCCAGCAGGCGGGACACTGACGGCAATCAGCCCCAGCATTTT. It yields the protein CASRRDTDGNQPQHF.

CDR3 sequence reads: CASRQGNSPLHF. In DNA form, the CDR3 reads TGTGCCTCTCGACAGGGTAATTCACCCCTCCACTTT. This rearrangement joins TRBV6-5 to TRBJ1-6, with 7 positions matching TRBD1. Looked up from germline, CDR1 is MNHEY and CDR2 is SVGAGI. CDR3 length: 12 amino acids. V dropped 11 bases and J dropped 6; count of bases not matched to a gene: 4.

The chain combines TRBV6-1 with TRBJ1-2; 7 bases agree with TRBD1. V trimming: 5 bases; J trimming: 2 bases; junction bases outside the gene matches: 8. The germline V gene encodes CDR1 MNHNS and CDR2 SASEGT. This CDR3 has 15 residues. CDR3 sequence reads: CASSTRGGSNYGYTF. The CDR3, as DNA: TGTGCCAGCAGTACCAGAGGGGGCTCCAACTATGGCTACACCTTC.

The DNA of the CDR3 is TGTGCCAGCAGCTTCGGACACGGCGGTGGCTACACCTTC. It translates to CASSFGHGGGYTF. J is TRBJ1-2 and V is TRBV6-6; possibly TRBD1 for D (5 bases). CDR1 is MNHNY and CDR2 is SVGAGI in the germline V gene (reference sequence). V was pared by 6 bases and J by 7 bases, with 15 bases between. CDR3 length equals 13 residues.

The chain has TRBV15 and TRBJ1-6, with D possibly being TRBD1 (5 bases). Germline V lookup: CDR1 LNHNV, CDR2 YYDKDF (reference sequence). The CDR3 consists of 13 residues. Trimming cost V 2 bases and J 7 bases, with 6 bases left between them. The CDR3 region has the DNA TGTGCCACCAGCAGATCAGGGAATTCACCCCTCCACTTT. Translated, it gives CATSRSGNSPLHF.

This clone was counted only a few times. The V gene is TRBV19, the J gene TRBJ1-5; 9 bases are shared with TRBD1. There are 14 residues in the CDR3. V lost 10 bases and J lost 7; bases outside the gene matches: 11. The germline V gene has CDR1 LNHDA and CDR2 SQIVND (reference sequence). Here the CDR3 DNA reads TGTGCCACTGCGGTTACAGGGGGCGGCCAGCCCCAGCATTTT. It is translated as CATAVTGGGQPQHF.

The J gene is TRBJ2-7, the V gene TRBV27; 9 nucleotides align to TRBD2. The V gene's germline CDR1 is MNHEY and CDR2 SMNVEV (reference sequence). V was clipped by 4 bases and J by 5 bases; unmatched bases: 6. CDR3 length: 14 residues. The CDR3 DNA follows: TGTGCCAGCAGTTCACAACTAGCGGGTAACGAGCAGTACTTC. Encoded protein: CASSSQLAGNEQYF.

With regard to this clone: A junction end diverges from the germline sequence, so it may reflect a read error. This sequence joins TRBV19 and TRBJ2-3; unclear D gene. CDR3 length: 15 amino acids. Germline V gene lookup returns CDR1 LNHDA and CDR2 SQIVND (reference sequence). The CDR3 DNA reads as TGTGCCAGCAGTACGGCTTTCGCCCTCACAGATACGCAGTATTTT. It specifies CASSTAFALTDTQYF.

The chain links TRBV27 to TRBJ1-2; weak D call: TRBD1 (5 bases). The CDR3 is 13 residues long. V lost 4 bases to trimming and J lost 6 bases, with 12 bases between them. Germline assignment: CDR1 MNHEY and CDR2 SMNVEV (reference sequence). The CDR3 DNA follows: TGTGCCAGCAGTTCGTACAGGATTGATGGCTACACCTTC. Amino acid sequence: CASSSYRIDGYTF.

The rearrangement joins TRBV2 to TRBJ1-6; a weak D match, TRBD1 (6 bases). Germline loops: CDR1 SNHLY, CDR2 FYNNEI. V was clipped by 6 bases and J by 7 bases, with 13 bases between them. There are 14 residues in the CDR3. CDR3 region: CASSSGTPNSPLHF. The CDR3 coding sequence is TGTGCCAGCAGCTCCGGGACACCGAATTCACCCCTCCACTTT.

This sequence joins TRBV5-4 and TRBJ1-2, with 10 bases fitting TRBD1. CDR3 size: 16 residues. The germline CDR1 and CDR2 sequences are SGHNT and YYREEE (reference sequence). The V gene end was trimmed by 4 bases and the J gene end by 0 bases; junction bases not matched to a gene: 6. CDR3 DNA: TGTGCCAGCAGCACAGACAGGGGGCCAGCTAACTATGGCTACACCTTC. The encoded protein is CASSTDRGPANYGYTF. The variable domain in full, completed from reference TRBV5-4 and TRBJ1-2, reads ETGVTQSPTHLIKTRGQQVTLRCSSQSGHNTVSWYQQALGQGPQFIFQYYREEENGRGNFPPRFSGLQFPNYSSELNVNALELDDSALYLCASSTDRGPANYGYTFGSGTRLTVV.

The chain employs TRBV9 and TRBJ2-7, with TRBD2 identical over 9 bases. J gave up 0 bases and V 0 bases, and 4 bases lay outside the gene matches. The germline V gene has CDR1 SGDLS and CDR2 YYNGEE. The CDR3 contains 16 residues. The CDR3 is CASSVGASGNSYEQYF. The CDR3 DNA sequence: TGTGCCAGCAGCGTAGGGGCTAGCGGGAACTCCTACGAGCAGTACTTC.

This chain uses TRBV29-1 with TRBJ2-7; D might be TRBD1 (5 bases). Germline V gives CDR1 SQVTM, CDR2 ANQGSEA. With 3 bases removed from V and 9 bases from J, the gap between germline ends came to 12 bases. This CDR3 spans 11 amino acids. The CDR3: CSVDEQGWQYF. The DNA for the CDR3 is TGCAGCGTTGACGAGCAGGGTTGGCAGTACTTC.

J is TRBJ2-2 and V is TRBV5-1; D is unresolved. V was trimmed by 3 bases and J by 3 bases, leaving 12 bases between them. This CDR3 is 15 amino acids long. From germline, CDR1 is SGHRS and CDR2 YFSETQ. The CDR3, as DNA: TGCGCCAGCAGCTCAGAAGGACCGCACACCGGGGAGCTGTTTTTT. Protein sequence: CASSSEGPHTGELFF.

This chain uses TRBV7-9 with TRBJ2-3; 8 positions match TRBD1. Germline values: CDR1 SEHNR, CDR2 FQNEAQ (reference sequence). After removal of 1 base from V and 4 bases from J, the junction contained 13 bases not matched to a gene. This CDR3 spans 18 amino acids. The CDR3 DNA follows: TGTGCCAGCAGCTTAGGCCGAGGAGGGACAGGAGGATCAGATACGCAGTATTTT. Its translation is CASSLGRGGTGGSDTQYF.

The chain couples TRBV2 to TRBJ2-3; D gene unclear. The V end was cut by 5 bases, the J end by 5 bases, with 11 bases between. In germline, CDR1 is SNHLY, CDR2 FYNNEI. The length of the CDR3 is 13 residues. The CDR3 sequence is CASSKTWQDTQYF. Written as DNA, the CDR3 is TGTGCCAGCAGTAAAACATGGCAAGATACGCAGTATTTT. Drawing the rest from reference TRBV2 and TRBJ2-3, the complete variable domain is EPEVTQTPSHQVTQMGQEVILRCVPISNHLYFYWYRQILGQKVEFLVSFYNNEISEKSEIFDDQFSVERPDGSNFTLKIRSTKLEDSAMYFCASSKTWQDTQYFGPGTRLTVL.

This chain connects TRBV5-1 to TRBJ2-2, with D perhaps TRBD1 (6 bases). Trimming shortened V by 4 bases and J by 0 bases, and 13 bases separated the two germline ends. Germline V gene data show CDR1 as SGHRS and CDR2 as YFSETQ. The CDR3 extends over 16 amino acids. The CDR3 bases are TGCGCCAGCAGCCCGGACGGACAGCCGAACACCGGGGAGCTGTTTTTT. Translation: CASSPDGQPNTGELFF.

The V call is TRBV7-6, the J call TRBJ1-3; TRBD1 might be the D (5 bases). V gave up 5 bases and J gave up 4 bases, with 15 bases separating them. The CDR3 is 15 amino acids. Germline V CDR1 and CDR2: SGHVS, FNYEAQ. CDR3 nucleotides: TGTGCCAGCAGCCGGGACCCCTCAGTCGGAAACACCATATATTTT. Translated, it gives CASSRDPSVGNTIYF.

The genes are TRBV28 and TRBJ1-1, with D tentatively TRBD1 (5 bases). This CDR3 contains 13 residues. Germline lookup yields CDR1 MDHEN and CDR2 SYDVKM. Trimming pared 5 bases from V and 5 bases from J, leaving 12 bases between. The CDR3 is CASSGHPWTEAFF. The CDR3 DNA is TGTGCCAGCAGTGGACACCCGTGGACTGAAGCTTTCTTT.